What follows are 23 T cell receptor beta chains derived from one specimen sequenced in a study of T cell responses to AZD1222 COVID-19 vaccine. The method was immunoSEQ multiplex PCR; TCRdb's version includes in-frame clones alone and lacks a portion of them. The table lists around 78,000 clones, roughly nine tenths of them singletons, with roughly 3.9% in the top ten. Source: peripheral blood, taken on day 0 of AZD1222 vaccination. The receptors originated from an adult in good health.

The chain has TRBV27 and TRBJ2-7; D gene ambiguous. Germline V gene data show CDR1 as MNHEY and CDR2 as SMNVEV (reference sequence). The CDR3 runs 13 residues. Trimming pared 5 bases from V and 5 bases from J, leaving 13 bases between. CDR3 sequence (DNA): TGTGCCAGCAGTCCGGGCCCGTGGGACGAGCAGTACTTC. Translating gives CASSPGPWDEQYF.

Here the CDR3 DNA reads TGTGCCAGCAGGATAGGGACTAGCGGGTACAATGAGCAGTTCTTC. This gives the protein CASRIGTSGYNEQFF. This chain joins TRBV7-2 and TRBJ2-1, with 12 bases identical to TRBD2. The V gene end was trimmed by 6 bases and the J gene end by 4 bases; junction bases not matched to a gene: 4. CDR1 and CDR2 from the germline V gene are SGHTA and FQGNSA. This CDR3 is 15 amino acids long.

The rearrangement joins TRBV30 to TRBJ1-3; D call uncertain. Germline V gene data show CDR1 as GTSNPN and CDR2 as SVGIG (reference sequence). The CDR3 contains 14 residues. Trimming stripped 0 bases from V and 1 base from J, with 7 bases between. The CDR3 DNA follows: TGTGCCTGGAGTGTTTCGGTATCTGGAAACACCATATATTTT. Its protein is CAWSVSVSGNTIYF.

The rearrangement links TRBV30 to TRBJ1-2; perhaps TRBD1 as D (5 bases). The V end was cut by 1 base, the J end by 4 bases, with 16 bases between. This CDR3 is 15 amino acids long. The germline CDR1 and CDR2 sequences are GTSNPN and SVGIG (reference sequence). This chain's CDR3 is CAWSGVQGPTYGYTF. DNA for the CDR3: TGTGCCTGGAGTGGAGTTCAGGGACCAACCTATGGCTACACCTTC.

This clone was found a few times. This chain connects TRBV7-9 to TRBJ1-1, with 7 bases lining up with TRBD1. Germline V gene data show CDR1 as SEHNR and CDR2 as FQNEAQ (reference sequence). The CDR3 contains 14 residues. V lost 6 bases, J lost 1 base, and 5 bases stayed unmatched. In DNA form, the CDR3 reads TGTGCCAGCAGGCTAACAGGGGAGAACACTGAAGCTTTCTTT. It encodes CASRLTGENTEAFF.

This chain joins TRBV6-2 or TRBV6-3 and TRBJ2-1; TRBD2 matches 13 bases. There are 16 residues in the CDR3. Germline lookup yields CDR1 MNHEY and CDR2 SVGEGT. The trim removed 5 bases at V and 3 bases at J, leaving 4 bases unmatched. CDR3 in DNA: TGTGCCAGCAGTCCCTGGACTAGCGGGGGCTACAATGAGCAGTTCTTC. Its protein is CASSPWTSGGYNEQFF.

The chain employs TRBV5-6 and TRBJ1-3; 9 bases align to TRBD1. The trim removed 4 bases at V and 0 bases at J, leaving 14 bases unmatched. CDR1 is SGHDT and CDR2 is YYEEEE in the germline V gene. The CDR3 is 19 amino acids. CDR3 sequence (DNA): TGTGCCAGCAGCACGGGCAGGACAGGGGCCATATTCTCTGGAAACACCATATATTTT. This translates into CASSTGRTGAIFSGNTIYF.

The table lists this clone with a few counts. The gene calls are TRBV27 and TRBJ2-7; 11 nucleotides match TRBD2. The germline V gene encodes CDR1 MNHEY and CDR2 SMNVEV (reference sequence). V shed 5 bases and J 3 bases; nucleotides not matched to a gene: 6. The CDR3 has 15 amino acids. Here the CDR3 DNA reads TGTGCCAGCAGTCCCCTAGCGGGAGGCCGCTACGAGCAGTACTTC. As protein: CASSPLAGGRYEQYF.

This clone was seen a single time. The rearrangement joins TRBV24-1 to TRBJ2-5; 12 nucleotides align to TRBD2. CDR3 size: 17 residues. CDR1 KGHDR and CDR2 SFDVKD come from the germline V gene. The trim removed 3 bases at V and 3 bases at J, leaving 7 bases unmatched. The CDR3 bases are TGTGCCACCAGTGATAATGAGCTAGCGGGGGGGGAAGAGACCCAGTACTTC. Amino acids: CATSDNELAGGEETQYF.

The CDR3, as DNA: TGTGCCAGCAGTTCAAACAGGGGGAGATACGAGCAGTACTTC. As protein: CASSSNRGRYEQYF. The genes are TRBV5-8 and TRBJ2-7, with TRBD1 matching over 8 bases. Germline V lookup: CDR1 SGHTS, CDR2 YDEGEE. V shed 5 bases, J shed 4 bases, and the junction held 8 bases outside the gene matches. The length of the CDR3 is 14 residues. Using reference TRBV5-8 and TRBJ2-7 for the parts outside the CDR3, the full variable domain is EAGVTQSPTHLIKTRGQQATLRCSPISGHTSVYWYQQALGLGLQFLLWYDEGEERNRGNFPPRFSGRQFPNYSSELNVNALELEDSALYLCASSSNRGRYEQYFGPGTRLTVT.

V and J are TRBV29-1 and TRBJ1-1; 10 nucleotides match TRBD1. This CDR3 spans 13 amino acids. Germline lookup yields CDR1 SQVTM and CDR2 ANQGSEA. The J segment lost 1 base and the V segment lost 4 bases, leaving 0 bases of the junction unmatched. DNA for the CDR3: TGCAGCGTTGGGGACAGGGGGAACACTGAAGCTTTCTTT. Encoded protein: CSVGDRGNTEAFF.

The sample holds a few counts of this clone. CDR3 sequence reads: CASSPREYNTGELFF. DNA for the CDR3: TGTGCCAGCAGTCCCCGGGAGTACAACACCGGGGAGCTGTTTTTT. V is TRBV6-5 and J is TRBJ2-2, with a tentative D call TRBD2 (6 bases). The CDR3 is made up of 15 amino acids. The ends were cut back, 5 bases at V and 2 bases at J, with 12 bases in the middle. Germline V gives CDR1 MNHEY, CDR2 SVGAGI.

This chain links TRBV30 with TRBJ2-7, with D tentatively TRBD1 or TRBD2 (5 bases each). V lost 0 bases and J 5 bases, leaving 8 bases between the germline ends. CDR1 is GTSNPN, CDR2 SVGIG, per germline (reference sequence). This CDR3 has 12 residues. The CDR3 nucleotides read TGTGCCTGGAGTGTACGAGGGGACGAGCAGTACTTC. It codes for CAWSVRGDEQYF.

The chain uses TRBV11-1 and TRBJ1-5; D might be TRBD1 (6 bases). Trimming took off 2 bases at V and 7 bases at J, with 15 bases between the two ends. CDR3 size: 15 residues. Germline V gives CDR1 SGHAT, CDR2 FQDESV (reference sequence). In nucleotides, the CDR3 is TGTGCCAGCAGCTTAAGCTCACAGGGAGACCAGCCCCAGCATTTT. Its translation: CASSLSSQGDQPQHF. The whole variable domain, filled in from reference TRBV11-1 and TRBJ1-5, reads EAEVAQSPRYKITEKSQAVAFWCDPISGHATLYWYRQILGQGPELLVQFQDESVVDDSQLPKDRFSAERLKGVDSTLKIQPAELGDSAMYLCASSLSSQGDQPQHFGDGTRLSIL.

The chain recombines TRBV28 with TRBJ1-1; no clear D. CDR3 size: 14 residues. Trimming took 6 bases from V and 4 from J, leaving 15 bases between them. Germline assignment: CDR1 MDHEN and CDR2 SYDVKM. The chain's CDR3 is CASSSTPSLTEAFF. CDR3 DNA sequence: TGTGCCAGCAGCTCCACCCCGTCACTCACTGAAGCTTTCTTT.

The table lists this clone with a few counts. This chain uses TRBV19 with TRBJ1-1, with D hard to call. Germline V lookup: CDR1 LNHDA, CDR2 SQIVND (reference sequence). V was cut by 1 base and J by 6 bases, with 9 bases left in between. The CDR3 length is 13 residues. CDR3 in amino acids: CASSIVVEAEAFF. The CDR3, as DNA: TGTGCCAGTAGTATAGTAGTGGAGGCTGAAGCTTTCTTT.

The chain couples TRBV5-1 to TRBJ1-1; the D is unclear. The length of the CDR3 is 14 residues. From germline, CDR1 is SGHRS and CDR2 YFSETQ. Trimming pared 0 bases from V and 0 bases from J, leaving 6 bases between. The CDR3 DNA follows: TGCGCCAGCAGCTTGGGGACCGTGAACACTGAAGCTTTCTTT. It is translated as CASSLGTVNTEAFF.

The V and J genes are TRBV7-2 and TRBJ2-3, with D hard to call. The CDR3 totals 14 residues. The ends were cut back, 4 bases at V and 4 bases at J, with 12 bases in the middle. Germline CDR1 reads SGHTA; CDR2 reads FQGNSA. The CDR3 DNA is TGTGCCAGCAGCTCCGAGAAGGGCCCAGATACGCAGTATTTT. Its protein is CASSSEKGPDTQYF.

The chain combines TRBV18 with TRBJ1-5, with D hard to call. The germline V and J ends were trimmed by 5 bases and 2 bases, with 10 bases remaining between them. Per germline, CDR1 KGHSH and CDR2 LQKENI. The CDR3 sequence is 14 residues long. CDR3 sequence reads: CASSGSEGNQPQHF. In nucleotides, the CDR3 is TGTGCCAGCTCAGGGTCAGAAGGCAATCAGCCCCAGCATTTT.

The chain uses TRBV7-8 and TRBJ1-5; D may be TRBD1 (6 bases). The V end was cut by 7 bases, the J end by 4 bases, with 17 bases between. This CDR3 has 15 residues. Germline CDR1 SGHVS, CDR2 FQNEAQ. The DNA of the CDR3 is TGTGCCAGCACCTACACGGACAGCCGAAATCAGCCCCAGCATTTT. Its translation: CASTYTDSRNQPQHF.

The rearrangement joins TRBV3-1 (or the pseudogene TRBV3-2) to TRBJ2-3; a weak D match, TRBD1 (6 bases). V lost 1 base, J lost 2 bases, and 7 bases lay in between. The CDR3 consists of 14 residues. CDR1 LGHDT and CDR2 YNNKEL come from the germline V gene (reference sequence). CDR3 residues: CASSQGGLTDTQYF. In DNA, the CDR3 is TGTGCCAGCAGCCAAGGGGGGCTCACAGATACGCAGTATTTT.

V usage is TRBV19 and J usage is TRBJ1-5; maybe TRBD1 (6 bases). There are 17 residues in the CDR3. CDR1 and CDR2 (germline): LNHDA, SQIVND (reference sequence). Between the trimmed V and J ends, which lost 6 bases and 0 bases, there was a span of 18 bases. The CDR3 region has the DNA TGTGCCAGTAGCCCGGGACACGTAGAGTATAGCAATCAGCCCCAGCATTTT. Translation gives CASSPGHVEYSNQPQHF.

CDR3: CASSIQPGLQNTEAFF. The CDR3 coding sequence is TGCGCCAGCAGCATACAGCCAGGACTACAGAACACTGAAGCTTTCTTT. V usage is TRBV5-1 and J usage is TRBJ1-1; no clear D. This CDR3 is 16 amino acids long. The germline V gene has CDR1 SGHRS and CDR2 YFSETQ. The V gene lost 4 bases and the J gene lost 1 base, with 17 bases spanning the gap.